Listed below are T cell receptor beta chains from one sample, sequenced in a study of blood T cell repertoires in COVID-19. The method was immunoSEQ multiplex PCR; TCRdb's version includes in-frame clones alone and lacks a portion of them. The sample shows roughly 250,000 clones, about nine tenths of them seen only once. Sequences were obtained from peripheral blood. The source is a woman aged 25 to 39 with COVID-19, enrolled during active disease. CDR3s leave out the opening cysteine and the closing phenylalanine or tryptophan.

j_call cdr3_length v_call cdr3_aa
TRBJ2-7 13 TRBV18 ASSPPGSRTYEQY
TRBJ1-2 13 TRBV9 ASSAQDRANYGYT
TRBJ1-2 14 TRBV5-1 ASSPRSRDRGYGYT
TRBJ2-3 13 TRBV2 ASGVRPSVTDTQY
TRBJ1-2 13 TRBV5-5 ASSSQGAWDYGYT
TRBJ2-2 12 TRBV5-6 ASSLSGDAGELF
TRBJ2-3 13 TRBV27 ASSLSYQGTDTQY
TRBJ2-3 16 TRBV11-2 ASSPWTSGGAGADTQY
TRBJ1-2 17 TRBV28 ASSLRGSLTPYSNYGYT
TRBJ2-7 14 TRBV11-2 ASSWTSGGALYEQY
TRBJ2-3 10 TRBV10-3 ALQFPTDTQY
TRBJ2-5 9 TRBV7-9 ASSTKETQY
TRBJ2-3 10 TRBV29-1 SGRDETDTQY
TRBJ2-5 12 TRBV18 ASSQTVVRETQY